A selection of T cell receptor beta chains follows, all from one sample in a study of blood T cell repertoires in COVID-19. The assay was immunoSEQ multiplex PCR, and TCRdb's table has in-frame clones only and misses some. The data contain 45,000 or so clones, over 70% of them singletons. The sequenced material came from peripheral blood. The source is a man in his 70s with acute or convalescent COVID-19. CDR3s include the opening cysteine and the closing phenylalanine or tryptophan. The D gene is left open where the match is weak. Clone size is shown for a subset of rows, as once, few, many or a class of expanded clone.

V gene	clone size	J gene	D gene	CDR3 DNA	CDR3 protein
TRBV11-1	-	TRBJ1-2	-	TGTGCCAGCAGCCTCCGCGGGGGAGCGTATGGCTACACCTTC	CASSLRGGAYGYTF
TRBV21-1	-	TRBJ2-1	-	TGTGCCAGCAGCAAGTGCGACAGGGGGAGAAATGAGCAGTTCTTC	CASSKCDRGRNEQFF
TRBV12-3/TRBV12-4	-	TRBJ2-7	TRBD2	TGTGCCAGCAGTTTCATTTGGGGGGGGGAGCAGTACTTC	CASSFIWGGEQYF
TRBV6-5	-	TRBJ1-2	-	TGTGCCAGCAGTCCGCTCGGGGGGGATGGCTACACCTTC	CASSPLGGDGYTF
TRBV9	-	TRBJ2-3	TRBD1	TGTGCCAGCAGCGGGGGACAGGGGACCCCAGGGGATACGCAGTATTTT	CASSGGQGTPGDTQYF
TRBV5-1	-	TRBJ1-5	-	TGCGCCAGCAGCTTGGAGGGAGGCGGCAATCAGCCCCAGCATTTT	CASSLEGGGNQPQHF
TRBV19	once	TRBJ2-1	-	TGTGCCAGTAGTATAGGGGCAGGGTCCTACAATGAGCAGTTCTTC	CASSIGAGSYNEQFF
TRBV30	-	TRBJ2-3	TRBD2	TGTGCCTGGGGCCTAGCGGCAGATACGCAGTATTTT	CAWGLAADTQYF
TRBV5-1	-	TRBJ2-3	-	TGCGCCAGCAGCCGGGACTTTGAAGGAGATACGCAGTATTTT	CASSRDFEGDTQYF
TRBV7-2	-	TRBJ2-7	-	TGTGCCAGCAGCTTATCCGCGGGGATCTACGAGCAGTACTTC	CASSLSAGIYEQYF
TRBV6-6	-	TRBJ2-1	-	TGTGCCAGCAGTTCAACCGGGACAATTTACAATGAGCAGTTCTTC	CASSSTGTIYNEQFF
TRBV7-3	-	TRBJ2-2	-	TGTGCCAGCAGCTTTCATGGAGGGTCCACCGGGGAGCTGTTTTTT	CASSFHGGSTGELFF
TRBV7-2	-	TRBJ2-3	-	TGTGCCAGCAGCTACGGGTCAGATACGCAGTATTTT	CASSYGSDTQYF
TRBV3-1/TRBV3-2	-	TRBJ1-5	TRBD1	TGTGCCAGCAGCCGAGACAGGGGGAGCAATCAGCCCCAGCATTTT	CASSRDRGSNQPQHF
TRBV25-1	-	TRBJ1-3	-	TGTGCCAGCAGACGGGGTAGCAGTGGGAACACCATATATTTT	CASRRGSSGNTIYF
TRBV5-4	-	TRBJ2-7	TRBD1	TGTGCCAGCAGCTCAGGGGGCGGCTACGAGCAGTACTTC	CASSSGGGYEQYF
TRBV12-3/TRBV12-4	-	TRBJ1-2	-	TGTGCCAGCAGTTTATTCAGTATTTATGGCTACACCTTC	CASSLFSIYGYTF
TRBV11-2	few	TRBJ1-2	TRBD1	TGTGCCAGCAGCCCAGGGACAGGGAGAGTAAGCGGCTATGGCTACACCTTC	CASSPGTGRVSGYGYTF
TRBV4-3	-	TRBJ1-3	-	TGCGCCAGCAGCCAAGACCGACAGTCTGGAAACACCATATATTTT	CASSQDRQSGNTIYF
TRBV6-5	-	TRBJ2-5	TRBD1	TGTGCCAGCATTATGGACAGGATCCTTCGTGGGGCCCAGTACTTC	CASIMDRILRGAQYF
TRBV7-6	-	TRBJ1-2	TRBD1	TGTGCCAGCAGCACCCGGGGCAGGGGGCTCACTAACTATGGCTACACCTTC	CASSTRGRGLTNYGYTF
TRBV30	few	TRBJ1-1	-	TGTGCCTGGTCGGGTGGGAGGGGAGTTAACACTGAAGCTTTCTTT	CAWSGGRGVNTEAFF
TRBV7-2	-	TRBJ1-2	-	TGTGCCAGCAGCTTAGGAGGCGATTACTATGGCTACACCTTC	CASSLGGDYYGYTF
TRBV28	-	TRBJ1-1	-	TGTGCCAGCGGGAGGGGAAGGGGTGGAGGGGCTTTCTTT	CASGRGRGGGAFF
TRBV13	-	TRBJ1-4	TRBD1	TGTGCCAGCAGCGCCCCCCGGGACAGTGAAAAACTGTTTTTT	CASSAPRDSEKLFF
TRBV10-3	-	TRBJ1-6	TRBD1	TGTGCCATCAGTGAAGACAGGGGAAACCTCTATAATTCACCCCTCCACTTT	CAISEDRGNLYNSPLHF
TRBV4-3	few	TRBJ1-6	TRBD1	TGCGCCAGCAGCCAAGTGGACAGGGGTAATTCACCCCTCCACTTT	CASSQVDRGNSPLHF
TRBV4-3	-	TRBJ2-7	-	TGCGCCAGCAGCCAAGATTATCTGGCGGCCCCCTACGAGCAGTACTTC	CASSQDYLAAPYEQYF
TRBV10-3	-	TRBJ2-5	TRBD1	TGTGCCATCAGTACTCCGGACAGGGGACAAGAGACCCAGTACTTC	CAISTPDRGQETQYF
TRBV7-2	-	TRBJ2-4	TRBD2	TGTGCCAGCAGCTCCTCGGGTCCGGGACTAGCGGGAAACATTCAGTACTTC	CASSSSGPGLAGNIQYF
TRBV6-5	-	TRBJ2-7	-	TGTGCCAGCAGCGGAAGGGGCAGGCACTCCTACGAGCAGTACTTC	CASSGRGRHSYEQYF
TRBV19	-	TRBJ2-2	TRBD2	TGTGCCAGTAGTATAGATCCTAGCGGAGGCACCGGGGAGCTGTTTTTT	CASSIDPSGGTGELFF
TRBV11-1	-	TRBJ2-5	-	TGTGCCAGCAGCTTAGACAGGGTACTGGGGACCCAGTACTTC	CASSLDRVLGTQYF
TRBV27	few	TRBJ1-6	TRBD1	TGTGCCAGCAGTTTTGACAGGGGCAAATCACCCCTCCACTTT	CASSFDRGKSPLHF
TRBV21-1	-	TRBJ2-3	-	TGTGCCAGCAGCAAAGGGGGGCCCTACCCCCCAGATACGCAGTATTTT	CASSKGGPYPPDTQYF
TRBV7-9	-	TRBJ1-2	-	TGTGCCAGCAGCCCCGGGACTACGGATGGCTACACCTTC	CASSPGTTDGYTF
TRBV7-9	-	TRBJ2-1	TRBD1	TGTGCCAGCAGCTTGACCAGGGGGAGACCCCTTGATGAGCAGTTCTTC	CASSLTRGRPLDEQFF
TRBV7-2	-	TRBJ2-7	TRBD1	TGTGCCAGCAGCTACGACAGGGGCTACGAGCAGTACTTC	CASSYDRGYEQYF
TRBV6-4	-	TRBJ2-7	TRBD2	TGTGCCAGCAGCGCCGTAGCGGGGAACTCCTACGAGCAGTACTTC	CASSAVAGNSYEQYF
TRBV10-3	once	TRBJ1-1	TRBD1	TGTGCCATCAGCGAGAAAGGGGGCAAGAACACTGAAGCTTTCTTT	CAISEKGGKNTEAFF
TRBV5-1	-	TRBJ2-2	TRBD2	TGCGCCAGCAGCCGTAGCGGGGGGCCCGCCCCCACCGGGGAGCTGTTTTTT	CASSRSGGPAPTGELFF
TRBV6-1	once	TRBJ1-1	-	TGTGCCAGCAGTGAAATGTCCCGGTTAAACACTGAAGCTTTCTTT	CASSEMSRLNTEAFF
TRBV12-2	-	TRBJ2-7	-	TGTGCAAGTCGCTTAGTTGAGCCAGGGGAAATCGACGAGCAGTACTTC	CASRLVEPGEIDEQYF
TRBV7-3	-	TRBJ2-3	-	TGTGCCAGCAGCCCAAGGCCAGCGGACACAGATACGCAGTATTTT	CASSPRPADTDTQYF
TRBV28	-	TRBJ1-3	-	TGTGCCAGCAGTTCGACAGGCTCTGGAAACACCATATATTTT	CASSSTGSGNTIYF
TRBV27	-	TRBJ1-2	-	TGTGCCAGCAGCTTAAAGGGAGGCTATGGCTACACCTTC	CASSLKGGYGYTF
TRBV6-2/TRBV6-3	few	TRBJ1-2	TRBD1	TGTGCCAGCAGTTACCGCGGACAGGGGGGTCGGAATTATGGCTACACCTTC	CASSYRGQGGRNYGYTF
TRBV28	-	TRBJ2-1	TRBD2	TGTGCCAGCAGTTTACTGACTAGCGGGGGGGCCGAGAATGAGCAGTTCTTC	CASSLLTSGGAENEQFF
TRBV10-3	-	TRBJ1-1	-	TGTGCCATCACCCAGACGGGAGGAACTGAAGCTTTCTTT	CAITQTGGTEAFF
TRBV4-2	once	TRBJ2-5	-	TGTGCCAGCAGCCAAGATAGAAAGACCCAGTACTTC	CASSQDRKTQYF
TRBV19	-	TRBJ1-1	-	TGTGCCAGTAGTGGGGGGAGTCGAAGGACTGAAGCTTTCTTT	CASSGGSRRTEAFF
TRBV19	-	TRBJ2-3	TRBD2	TGTGCCAGTAGTTTTTTAGCGGGGGGTAGCACAGATACGCAGTATTTT	CASSFLAGGSTDTQYF
TRBV18	-	TRBJ1-2	-	TGTGCCAGCTCACCCCGTAACCTCCCCCCTGGGACAAGTATTGGCTACACCTTC	CASSPRNLPPGTSIGYTF
TRBV19	-	TRBJ2-7	TRBD2	TGTGCCAGTAGTAGCCCGGGGGGATCCCACGAGCAGTACTTC	CASSSPGGSHEQYF
TRBV28	-	TRBJ2-7	TRBD1	TGTGCCAGCAGTTTATCCGGGACAGGGATTGGGCAGTACTTC	CASSLSGTGIGQYF
TRBV6-5	-	TRBJ2-5	-	TGTGCCAGCTCCGAAGGGGGGGCGGGAGAGACCCAGTACTTC	CASSEGGAGETQYF